This TCR beta chain is drawn from a study of cytotoxic CD8 clonotypes in ibrutinib-treated CLL. As for the study in general: The cohort had around 10 relapsed/refractory and over 14 treatment-naive patients, 17 IGHV unmutated. Response samples were taken after a median about twelve months of treatment, range 6 to 36. Study-wide results and limits: At baseline, clonality was higher than in age-matched healthy donors and correlated with CD8+ counts.

This clone was seen a few times. Its matching antigen is unknown. The CDR3 loop spans 17 amino acids. Germline lookup yields CDR1 SGHVS and CDR2 FQNEAQ. V lost 2 bases to trimming and J lost 8 bases, with 21 bases between them. Method: immunoSEQ multiplex PCR; TCRdb's copy keeps in-frame clones and lacks some. Among 15,000 or so clones listed, 65% to 70% were seen once. The receptor's source is a human donor with chronic lymphocytic leukemia. The chain links TRBV7-8 to TRBJ2-2; D possibly matches TRBD1 or TRBD2 (5 bases each). The sequencing used PBMCs, collected before ibrutinib treatment. CDR3 nucleotide sequence: TGTGCCAGCAGCTTAACTAGAACCGGGACGGTGAAAGGGGAGCTGTTTTTT. Protein product: CASSLTRTGTVKGELFF. Variable domain in full (rest from reference TRBV7-8 and TRBJ2-2): GAGVSQSPRYKVAKRGQDVALRCDPISGHVSLFWYQQALGQGPEFLTYFQNEAQLDKSGLPSDRFFAERPEGSVSTLKIQRTQQEDSAVYLCASSLTRTGTVKGELFFGEGSRLTVL.